The rows below give T cell receptor beta chains drawn from one sample of a study of T cell responses to AZD1222 COVID-19 vaccine. The method was immunoSEQ multiplex PCR; TCRdb's version includes in-frame clones alone and lacks a portion of them. The table includes 100,000 or so clones, roughly nine tenths detected once. The specimen comprised peripheral blood, sampled on day 0 of AZD1222 vaccination. These receptors were collected from an adult in good health. Both conserved end residues are part of each CDR3.

>TRBJ2-5|TRBV28
CASRIQGKETQYF
>TRBJ2-3|TRBV28
CASSFKTSKDTQYF
>TRBJ1-1|TRBV19
CASSIVNREGTEAFF
>TRBJ1-4|TRBV7-8
CASSPRQGNEKLFF
>TRBJ2-1|TRBV20-1
CSARGYNEQFF
>TRBJ2-1|TRBV7-9
CASRGSGRAHNEQFF
>TRBJ2-3|TRBV7-9
CASSRTPGTQYF
>TRBJ1-1|TRBV6-5
CASSYHHRDGEAFF
>TRBJ2-7|TRBV19
CASSLAGYEQYF
>TRBJ1-2|TRBV7-9
CASSLAGSFYGYTF
>TRBJ1-1|TRBV24-1
CATSVRWVAEAFF
>TRBJ1-5|TRBV24-1
CATSPAGSPNQPQHF
>TRBJ2-6|TRBV5-6
CASSLEWGGLGSGANVLTF
>TRBJ1-2|TRBV28
CASSFLWAPGVDGYTF
>TRBJ1-1|TRBV5-6
CASSLESTEAFF
>TRBJ1-1|TRBV6-5
CASTMNTEAFF
>TRBJ2-3|TRBV5-1
CASSLAGTSGGPSTDTQYF
>TRBJ2-7|TRBV5-6
CASSLRDFRYEQYF
>TRBJ2-3|TRBV27
CASIETGKGTDTQYF
>TRBJ1-2|TRBV30
CAWNGVVGASNYGYTF
>TRBJ1-2|TRBV3-1/TRBV3-2
CASSRAGDDGYTF
>TRBJ2-5|TRBV3-1/TRBV3-2
CASQRGQETQYF
>TRBJ1-4|TRBV2
CASSEAVGEKLFF
>TRBJ2-1|TRBV20-1
CSASDNEQFF
>TRBJ2-1|TRBV29-1
CSVPDGIHYNEQFF
>TRBJ2-7|TRBV2
CASRSGSLGYEQYF
>TRBJ1-2|TRBV4-1
CASSQGLPGQDYGYTF
>TRBJ1-3|TRBV11-2
CASSLDHGSFNSGNTIYF
>TRBJ1-2|TRBV11-2
CASSPGGGYYGYTF
>TRBJ1-1|TRBV5-1
CASSLARDRVGTEAFF
>TRBJ2-5|TRBV5-1
CASSFGGGETQYF
>TRBJ2-1|TRBV9
CASSDHSGGRSYNEQFF
>TRBJ1-3|TRBV2
CASSIDRGPGNTIYF
>TRBJ2-3|TRBV5-5
CASSLEPTLTDTQYF
>TRBJ2-3|TRBV5-1
CASSRWAGGHPDTQYF
>TRBJ2-6|TRBV14
CASSQEGKSGANVLTF
>TRBJ1-1|TRBV7-8
CASSLALQVPNTEAFF
>TRBJ2-4|TRBV15
CATSRDRGLAPGAKNIQYF
>TRBJ2-1|TRBV5-4
CASSLLGQGMSEQFF
>TRBJ1-5|TRBV28
CASSSGKKNNQPQHF
>TRBJ2-1|TRBV4-2
CASSQSSGETYNEQFF
>TRBJ2-2|TRBV10-3
CAISTGQGDVGELFF
>TRBJ2-6|TRBV2
CASTKGTVSGANVLTF
>TRBJ1-2|TRBV13
CASSSRDGASIPF
>TRBJ1-3|TRBV11-3
CASSRERGNTIYF
>TRBJ1-6|TRBV9
CASSLETGSPLHF
>TRBJ2-3|TRBV7-7
CASSPGQFTDTQYF
>TRBJ1-2|TRBV29-1
CSVVSPLYYGYTF
>TRBJ2-2|TRBV5-1
CASSRPRLSLRAGELFF
>TRBJ2-7|TRBV19
CASKRLAGEYEQYF
>TRBJ2-3|TRBV24-1
CATSDATTGGPTDTQYF
>TRBJ1-2|TRBV6-6
CARRMGRGGRWYGYTF
>TRBJ1-3|TRBV6-5
CASSYSAGSSGNTIYF
>TRBJ2-7|TRBV9
CASSVGARRSDEQYF